This entry is about one T cell receptor beta chain. Its antigen remains unidentified. This sample was taken from a study of human T cells and chemical hapten exposure. TCRdb redid the calling of the RACE reads with MiXCR, one entry per CDR3 protein. The data show fewer than 200,000 distinct CDR3 sequences, around 30% seen once. Study-level results: Patch test score was positively correlated with the counts of PT1 expanded TCRs.

Time point specified: pre-sensitization, week 0. The treatment denotes: therapeutic diphenylcyclopropenone sensitization with weekly scalp DPC. Germline loops: CDR1 LGHDT, CDR2 YNNKEL (reference sequence). The CDR3 sequence is 14 residues long. Deletions cut 4 bases from V and 3 bases from J, with 13 bases between. V usage is TRBV3-1 and J usage is TRBJ2-7; TRBD1 is a possible D gene (6 bases). The sample was whole blood, taken in connection with sensitization to the hapten diphenylcyclopropenone (DPC). The TCR originated in a woman aged 25 to 39 with alopecia areata. Some clones in this sample may be carry-over from other donors' samples. CDR3 in amino acids: CASSRAGTIYEQYF. The CDR3 coding sequence is TGTGCCAGCAGCCGAGCCGGGACAATCTACGAGCAGTACTTC.